This T cell receptor beta chain is drawn from a study of cytomegalovirus exposure and HLA in healthy donors. As regards this clone: Its antigen is not known.

Sequencing was performed with immunoSEQ multiplex PCR; in TCRdb, only in-frame clones are kept and a portion is missing. The sample holds about 140,000 clones; almost 90% are singletons and the top ten take just under 8%. Germline assignment: CDR1 GTSNPN and CDR2 SVGIG (reference sequence). The CDR3 spans 17 residues. The junction had 20 bases not matched to a gene; V was cut back by 5 bases and J by 9 bases. Regarding the study as a whole: TCR clusters originating in the first cohort tended to co-occur in the 100 to 150 validation repertoires, according to a later analysis. Reported performance of the classifier showed diagnosis of cytomegalovirus status with high specificity and sensitivity. Among TCR beta chains, those listed as cytomegalovirus-associated numbered some 160.

Sequencing was done on a sample of PBMCs. The receptor comes from a young woman in good health and CMV-seropositive. The V gene is TRBV30, the J gene TRBJ2-1; 9 nucleotides agree with TRBD2. The CDR3 region is CAWDLIPGLAQGGEQFF. In DNA form, the CDR3 reads TGTGCCTGGGACCTCATCCCGGGACTAGCCCAAGGAGGTGAGCAGTTCTTC.